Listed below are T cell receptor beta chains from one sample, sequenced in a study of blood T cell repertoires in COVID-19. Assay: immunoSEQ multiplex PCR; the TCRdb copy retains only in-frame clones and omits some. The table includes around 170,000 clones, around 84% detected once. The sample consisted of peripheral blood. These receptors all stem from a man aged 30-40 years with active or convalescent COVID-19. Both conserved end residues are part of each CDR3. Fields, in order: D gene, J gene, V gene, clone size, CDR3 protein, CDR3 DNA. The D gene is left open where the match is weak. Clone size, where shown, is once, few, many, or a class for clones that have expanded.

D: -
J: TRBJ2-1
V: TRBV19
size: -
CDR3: CASSQDLREQFF
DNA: TGTGCCAGTAGCCAGGATCTCCGGGAGCAGTTCTTC

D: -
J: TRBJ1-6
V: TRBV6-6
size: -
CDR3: CASSFDSSNSPLHF
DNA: TGTGCCAGCAGTTTCGACAGCTCCAATTCACCCCTCCACTTT

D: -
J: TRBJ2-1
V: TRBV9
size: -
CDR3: CASTRRGEQFF
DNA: TGTGCCAGCACTAGACGAGGTGAGCAGTTCTTC

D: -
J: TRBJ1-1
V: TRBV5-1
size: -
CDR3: CASSSQGTEAFF
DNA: TGCGCCAGCAGCTCTCAGGGTACTGAAGCTTTCTTT

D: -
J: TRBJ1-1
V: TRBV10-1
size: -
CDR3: CASSGRRTLNTEAFF
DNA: TGCGCCAGCAGTGGACGGAGGACTTTGAACACTGAAGCTTTCTTT

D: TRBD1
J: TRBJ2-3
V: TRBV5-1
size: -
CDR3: CASSPWDSFSTDTQYF
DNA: TGCGCCAGCAGCCCCTGGGACAGTTTTAGCACAGATACGCAGTATTTT

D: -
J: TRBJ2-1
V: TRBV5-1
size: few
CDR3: CASSLGDDGGREQFF
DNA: TGCGCCAGCAGCTTGGGAGACGATGGAGGGCGTGAGCAGTTCTTC

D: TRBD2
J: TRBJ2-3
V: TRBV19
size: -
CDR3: CASSGGAKETQYF
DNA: TGTGCCAGTAGCGGGGGGGCTAAGGAAACGCAGTATTTT

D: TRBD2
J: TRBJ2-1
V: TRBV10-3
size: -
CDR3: CAISPGLADPKSSYNEQFF
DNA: TGTGCCATCAGCCCGGGACTAGCGGACCCCAAGAGCTCCTACAATGAGCAGTTCTTC

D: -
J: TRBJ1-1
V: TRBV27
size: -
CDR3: CASSSQFLNTEAFF
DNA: TGTGCCAGCAGTTCACAGTTCTTGAACACTGAAGCTTTCTTT

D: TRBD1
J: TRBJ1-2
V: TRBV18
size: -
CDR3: CASSPGTGEGYTF
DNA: TGTGCCAGCTCACCCGGGACAGGGGAGGGCTACACCTTC

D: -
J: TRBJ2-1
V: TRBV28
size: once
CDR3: CASSFFGGAGNEQFF
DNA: TGTGCCAGCAGTTTCTTTGGGGGGGCCGGGAATGAGCAGTTCTTC